The clone carrying this T cell receptor (beta chain) turned up a few times. The data originate from a study of response to subunit inactivated influenza vaccine. One entry per CDR3 protein results from TCRdb running MiXCR on the RT-PCR reads. The sample contains just under 550,000 distinct CDR3 sequences, under 25% of which appear only once. The CDR3 consists of 15 residues. CDR1 is MNHEY and CDR2 is SVGAGI in the germline V gene. The V segment lost 3 bases and the J segment 2 bases; nucleotides outside the gene matches: 5. Separately, the same data were catalogued under a study of T cells expressing NK-cell markers. This second study says: Beta-chain TCR cDNA was generated via 5'RACE template switching with UMIs.

This sequence joins TRBV6-5 and TRBJ2-3; 7 nucleotides agree with TRBD1. The source material was CD4+ T cells sorted from PBMCs, sampled approximately 13 days after vaccination. The sequence was collected from a man over 45 who received an inactivated influenza vaccine. The CDR3 region has the DNA TGTGCCAGCAGTTATGGGGACAGAAACACAGATACGCAGTATTTT. Translation: CASSYGDRNTDTQYF.